The 4 T cell receptor beta chains listed next were all sequenced from one sample in a study of regulatory T cells in long-lasting Graves disease. Time point indicated: newly diagnosed GD, antithyroid drugs for less than 3 months. With RNA extracted from PBMCs as input, the TCR library was made. Relying on iRepertoire HTBI primers and Arm-PCR of CDR3 regions, the team built TCR beta libraries. TCRdb re-derived calls from the multiplex PCR reads in MiXCR, one entry per CDR3 protein. The sample lists more than 350,000 distinct CDR3 sequences, under 15% occurring once. Separately, the same data were catalogued under a study of T cells in Graves' hyperthyroidism and ophthalmopathy.

Sequences were derived from peripheral blood mononuclear cells (PBMCs), sampled at new diagnosis, from a patient treated with antithyroid drugs. Every receptor here comes from a woman aged 30 to 39 with Graves disease.

This clonotype was counted ten times or more. The chain carries TRBV20-1 and TRBJ2-1; 7 bases are shared with TRBD2. The CDR3 has 15 residues. Losses at the gene ends were 5 bases for V and 2 bases for J; bases not matched to a gene: 9. The germline V gene has CDR1 DFQATT and CDR2 SNEGSKA (reference sequence). DNA of the CDR3: TGCAGTGCTTCGCTAGCGGAGCTTACCTACAATGAGCAGTTCTTC. Translation: CSASLAELTYNEQFF.

This clonotype was recorded many times. J is TRBJ2-7 and V is TRBV7-9, with D possibly being TRBD2 (6 bases). Trimming left V 1 base short and J 5 bases short, with 12 bases between. The CDR3 is 14 residues long. The germline V gene has CDR1 SEHNR and CDR2 FQNEAQ (reference sequence). Here the CDR3 reads CASSLGLANNEQYF. The CDR3 bases are TGTGCCAGCAGCTTAGGGCTAGCGAACAACGAGCAGTACTTC.

This clonotype was seen a handful of times. The rearrangement uses TRBV5-8 and TRBJ2-1; D remains unclear. This CDR3 comprises 16 residues. Germline-derived CDR1 and CDR2 are SGHTS and YDEGEE. V was cut by 2 bases and J by 2 bases, with 14 bases left in between. Here the CDR3 DNA reads TGTGCCAGCAGCTTTTTTGTTGTGGTAGCCTACAATGAGCAGTTCTTC. It codes for CASSFFVVVAYNEQFF.

This clonotype was counted at least ten times. This chain uses TRBV18 with TRBJ1-6; no clear D gene. CDR3 length: 16 amino acids. V lost 3 bases and J 8 bases, leaving 17 bases between the germline ends. Germline V CDR1 and CDR2: KGHSH, LQKENI. The CDR3 DNA reads TGTGCCAGCTCACCGACAAGACACGGGCAAGATTCACCCCTCCACTTT. This encodes CASSPTRHGQDSPLHF.